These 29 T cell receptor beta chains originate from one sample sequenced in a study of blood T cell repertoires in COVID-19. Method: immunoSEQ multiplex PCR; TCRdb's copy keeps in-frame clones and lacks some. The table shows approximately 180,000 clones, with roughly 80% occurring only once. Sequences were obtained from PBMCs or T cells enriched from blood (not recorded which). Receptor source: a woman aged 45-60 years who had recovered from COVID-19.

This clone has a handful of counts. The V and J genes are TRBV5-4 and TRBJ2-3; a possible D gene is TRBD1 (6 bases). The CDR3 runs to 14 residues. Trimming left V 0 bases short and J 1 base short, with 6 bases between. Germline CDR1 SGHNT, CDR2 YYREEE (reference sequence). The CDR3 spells CASSLEGGTDTQYF. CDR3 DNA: TGTGCCAGCAGCTTGGAGGGGGGCACAGATACGCAGTATTTT.

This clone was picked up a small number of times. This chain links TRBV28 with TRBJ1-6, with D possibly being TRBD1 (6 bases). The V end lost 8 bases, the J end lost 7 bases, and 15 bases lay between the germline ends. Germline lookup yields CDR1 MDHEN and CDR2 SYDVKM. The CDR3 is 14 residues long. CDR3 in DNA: TGTGCCAGCGGAAACACAGGGCTGAATTCACCCCTCCACTTT. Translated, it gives CASGNTGLNSPLHF. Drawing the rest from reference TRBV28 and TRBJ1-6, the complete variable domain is DVKVTQSSRYLVKRTGEKVFLECVQDMDHENMFWYRQDPGLGLRLIYFSYDVKMKEKGDIPEGYSVSREKKERFSLILESASTNQTSMYLCASGNTGLNSPLHFGNGTRLTVT.

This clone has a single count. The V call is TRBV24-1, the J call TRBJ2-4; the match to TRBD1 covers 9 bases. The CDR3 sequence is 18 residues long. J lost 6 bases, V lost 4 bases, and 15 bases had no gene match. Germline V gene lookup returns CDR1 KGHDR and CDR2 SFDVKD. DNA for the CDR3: TGTGCCACCAGTGACCCGGACAGGGGAGGGTCAAAGCCAAACATTCAGTACTTC. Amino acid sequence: CATSDPDRGGSKPNIQYF.

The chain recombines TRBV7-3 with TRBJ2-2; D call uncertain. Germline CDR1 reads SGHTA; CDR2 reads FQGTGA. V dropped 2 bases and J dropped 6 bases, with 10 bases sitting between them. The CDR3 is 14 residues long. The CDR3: CASSLSSQSGELFF. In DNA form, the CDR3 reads TGTGCCAGCAGCTTATCCTCCCAGTCCGGGGAGCTGTTTTTT.

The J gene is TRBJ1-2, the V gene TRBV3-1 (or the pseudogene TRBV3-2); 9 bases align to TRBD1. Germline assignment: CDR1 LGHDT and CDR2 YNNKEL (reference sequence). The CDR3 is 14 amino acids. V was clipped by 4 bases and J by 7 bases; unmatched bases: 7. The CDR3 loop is CASSPDRGARGYTF. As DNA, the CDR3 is TGTGCCAGCAGCCCAGACAGGGGGGCGCGTGGCTACACCTTC.

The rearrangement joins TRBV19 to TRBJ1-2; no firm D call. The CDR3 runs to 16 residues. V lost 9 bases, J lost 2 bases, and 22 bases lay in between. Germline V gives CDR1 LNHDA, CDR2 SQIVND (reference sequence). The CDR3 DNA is TGTGCCAGCCAACCCACGGGAACCTATATGAACTATGGCTACACCTTC. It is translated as CASQPTGTYMNYGYTF.

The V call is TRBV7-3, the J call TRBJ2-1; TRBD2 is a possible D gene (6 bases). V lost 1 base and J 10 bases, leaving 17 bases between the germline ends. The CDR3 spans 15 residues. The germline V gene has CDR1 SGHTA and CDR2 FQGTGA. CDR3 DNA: TGTGCCAGCAGCTTAAGGAATAGCGGAAGGGGCGAGCAGTTCTTC. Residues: CASSLRNSGRGEQFF.

The CDR3 loop is CASSSRGGMETQYF. The CDR3 DNA reads TGTGCCAGCAGTTCCCGGGGCGGGATGGAGACCCAGTACTTC. V and J are TRBV28 and TRBJ2-5; D may be TRBD2 (6 bases). Germline-derived CDR1 and CDR2 are MDHEN and SYDVKM. Trimming shortened V by 4 bases and J by 5 bases, and 14 bases separated the two germline ends. The CDR3 spans 14 residues.

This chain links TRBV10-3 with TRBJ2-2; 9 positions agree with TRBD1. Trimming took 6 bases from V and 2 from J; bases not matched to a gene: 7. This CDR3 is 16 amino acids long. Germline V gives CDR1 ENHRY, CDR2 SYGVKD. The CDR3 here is CAIRSGTGGNTGELFF. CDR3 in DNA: TGTGCCATCAGGTCAGGAACAGGGGGCAACACCGGGGAGCTGTTTTTT.

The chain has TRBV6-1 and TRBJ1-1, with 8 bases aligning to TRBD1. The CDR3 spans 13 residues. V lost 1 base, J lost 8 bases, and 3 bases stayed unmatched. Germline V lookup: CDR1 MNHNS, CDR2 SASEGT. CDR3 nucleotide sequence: TGTGCCAGCAGTGAAGTAAGGACAGGGGAAGCTTTCTTT. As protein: CASSEVRTGEAFF.

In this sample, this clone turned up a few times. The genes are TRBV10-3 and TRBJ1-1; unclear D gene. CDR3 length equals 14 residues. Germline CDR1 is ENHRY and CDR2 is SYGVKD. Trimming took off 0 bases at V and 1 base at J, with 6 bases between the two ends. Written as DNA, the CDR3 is TGTGCCATCAGTGAGTCGCCAGAGAACACTGAAGCTTTCTTT. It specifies CAISESPENTEAFF.

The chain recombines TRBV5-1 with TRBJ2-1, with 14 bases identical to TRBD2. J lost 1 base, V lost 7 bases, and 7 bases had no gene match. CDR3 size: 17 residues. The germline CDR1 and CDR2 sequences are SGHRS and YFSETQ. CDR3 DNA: TGCGCCAGCTCCGGGACTAGCGGGAGTCTTTCCTACAATGAGCAGTTCTTC. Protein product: CASSGTSGSLSYNEQFF.

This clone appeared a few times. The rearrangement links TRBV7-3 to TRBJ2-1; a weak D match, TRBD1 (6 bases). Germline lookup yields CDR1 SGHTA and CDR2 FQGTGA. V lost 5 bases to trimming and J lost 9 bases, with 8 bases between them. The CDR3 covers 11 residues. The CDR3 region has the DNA TGTGCCAGCAGCCGAGGGGGTGAGCAGTTCTTC. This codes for CASSRGGEQFF. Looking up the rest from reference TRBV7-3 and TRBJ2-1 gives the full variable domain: GAGVSQTPSNKVTEKGKYVELRCDPISGHTALYWYRQSLGQGPEFLIYFQGTGAADDSGLPNDRFFAVRPEGSVSTLKIQRTERGDSAVYLCASSRGGEQFFGPGTRLTVL.

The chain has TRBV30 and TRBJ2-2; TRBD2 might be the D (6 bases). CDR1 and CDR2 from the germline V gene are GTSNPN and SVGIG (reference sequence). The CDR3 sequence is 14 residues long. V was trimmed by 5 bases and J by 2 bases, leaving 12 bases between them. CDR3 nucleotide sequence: TGTGCCTGGGGGCTGGGGGGAAACACCGGGGAGCTGTTTTTT. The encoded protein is CAWGLGGNTGELFF.

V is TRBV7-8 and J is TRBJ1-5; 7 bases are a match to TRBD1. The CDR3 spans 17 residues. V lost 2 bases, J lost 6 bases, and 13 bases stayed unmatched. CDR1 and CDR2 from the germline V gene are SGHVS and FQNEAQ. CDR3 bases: TGTGCCAGCAGCTTATTCCCCCCAGGGGGAGTCGGTCAGCCCCAGCATTTT. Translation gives CASSLFPPGGVGQPQHF.

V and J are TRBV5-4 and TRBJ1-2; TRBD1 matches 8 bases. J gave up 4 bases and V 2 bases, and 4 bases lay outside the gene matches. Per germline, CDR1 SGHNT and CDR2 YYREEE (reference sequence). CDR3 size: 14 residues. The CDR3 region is CASSFAGTGYGYTF. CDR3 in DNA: TGTGCCAGCAGCTTCGCCGGGACAGGCTATGGCTACACCTTC.

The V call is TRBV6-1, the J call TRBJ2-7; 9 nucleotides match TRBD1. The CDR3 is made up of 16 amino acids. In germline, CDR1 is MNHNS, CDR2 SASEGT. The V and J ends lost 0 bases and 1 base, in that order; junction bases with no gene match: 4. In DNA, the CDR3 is TGTGCCAGCAGTGAAGCGAAGGGGACAGGGTCCTACGAGCAGTACTTC. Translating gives CASSEAKGTGSYEQYF.

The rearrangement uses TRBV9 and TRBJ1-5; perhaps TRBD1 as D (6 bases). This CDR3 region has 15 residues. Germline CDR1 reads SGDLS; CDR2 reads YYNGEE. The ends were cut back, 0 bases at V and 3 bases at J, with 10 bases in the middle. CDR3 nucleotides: TGTGCCAGCAGCGTAGAGGGGGGGATCAATCAGCCCCAGCATTTT. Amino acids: CASSVEGGINQPQHF.

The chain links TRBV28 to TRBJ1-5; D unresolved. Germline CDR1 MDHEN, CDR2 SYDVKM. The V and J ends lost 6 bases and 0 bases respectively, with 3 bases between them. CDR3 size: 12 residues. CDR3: CASRASNQPQHF. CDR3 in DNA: TGTGCCAGCAGGGCTAGCAATCAGCCCCAGCATTTT.

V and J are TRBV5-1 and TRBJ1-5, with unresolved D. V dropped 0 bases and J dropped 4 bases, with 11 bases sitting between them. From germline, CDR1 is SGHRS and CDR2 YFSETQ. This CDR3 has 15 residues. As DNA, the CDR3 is TGCGCCAGCAGCTTGGACAGTCTTGGAAATCAGCCCCAGCATTTT. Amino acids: CASSLDSLGNQPQHF.

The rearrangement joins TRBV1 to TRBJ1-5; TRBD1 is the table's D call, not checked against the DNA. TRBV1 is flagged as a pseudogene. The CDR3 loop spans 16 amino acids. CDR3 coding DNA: TGCACCAGCAGCCAACCCGGGACAGGGAGCAATCAGCCCCAGCATTTT. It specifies CTSSQPGTGSNQPQHF.

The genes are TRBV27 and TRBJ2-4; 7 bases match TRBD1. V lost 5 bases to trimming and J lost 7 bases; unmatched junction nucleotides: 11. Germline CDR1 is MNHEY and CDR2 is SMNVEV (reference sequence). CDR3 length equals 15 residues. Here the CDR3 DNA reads TGTGCCAGCAGTCTACAGGGGACCACTGGGAACATTCAGTACTTC. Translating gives CASSLQGTTGNIQYF.

In DNA, the CDR3 is TGTGCCAGCAGCTTGGGGGGACTGCGACAACACAATGAGCAGTTCTTC. Its protein product is CASSLGGLRQHNEQFF. The V gene is TRBV5-6, the J gene TRBJ2-1; D possibly corresponds to TRBD2 (6 bases). Germline CDR1 SGHDT, CDR2 YYEEEE. This CDR3 is built from 16 residues. V was cut by 0 bases and J by 5 bases, with 15 bases left in between.

The CDR3 DNA follows: TGTGCCTGGAACGGACTAGCGGGAGTGACCTACGAGCAGTACTTC. Residues: CAWNGLAGVTYEQYF. V and J are TRBV30 and TRBJ2-7, with 13 bases lining up with TRBD2. Germline V gives CDR1 GTSNPN, CDR2 SVGIG (reference sequence). The CDR3 runs 15 residues. Germline trimming cut 4 bases from V and 2 bases from J; bases unmatched to any gene: 5.

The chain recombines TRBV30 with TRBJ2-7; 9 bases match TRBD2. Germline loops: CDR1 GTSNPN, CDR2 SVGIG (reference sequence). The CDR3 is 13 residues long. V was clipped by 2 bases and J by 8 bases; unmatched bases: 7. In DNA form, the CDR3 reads TGTGCCTGGAGTCCCGGACTAGCGAAGAAGCAGTACTTC. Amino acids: CAWSPGLAKKQYF.

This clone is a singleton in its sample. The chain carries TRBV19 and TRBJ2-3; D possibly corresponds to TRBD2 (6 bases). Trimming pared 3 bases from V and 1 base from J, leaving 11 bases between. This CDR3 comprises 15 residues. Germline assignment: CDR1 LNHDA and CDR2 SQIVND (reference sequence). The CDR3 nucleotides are TGTGCCAGTAGTATTGGCTCTAGCGGCACAGATACGCAGTATTTT. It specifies CASSIGSSGTDTQYF. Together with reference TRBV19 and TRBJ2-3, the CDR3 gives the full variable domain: DGGITQSPKYLFRKEGQNVTLSCEQNLNHDAMYWYRQDPGQGLRLIYYSQIVNDFQKGDIAEGYSVSREKKESFPLTVTSAQKNPTAFYLCASSIGSSGTDTQYFGPGTRLTVL.

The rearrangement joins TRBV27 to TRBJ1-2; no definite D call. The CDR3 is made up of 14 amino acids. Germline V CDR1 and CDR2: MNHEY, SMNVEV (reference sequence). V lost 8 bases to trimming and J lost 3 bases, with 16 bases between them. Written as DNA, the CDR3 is TGTGCCAGCCGCCTAGAGGGCGGTGACTATGGCTACACCTTC. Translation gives CASRLEGGDYGYTF.

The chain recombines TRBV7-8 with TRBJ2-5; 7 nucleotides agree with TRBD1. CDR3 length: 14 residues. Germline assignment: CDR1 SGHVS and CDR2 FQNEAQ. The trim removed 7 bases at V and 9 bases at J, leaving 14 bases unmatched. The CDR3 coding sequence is TGTGCCAGCACCAAAGGGGGCGCCCCGGGGTCCCAGTACTTC. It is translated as CASTKGGAPGSQYF.

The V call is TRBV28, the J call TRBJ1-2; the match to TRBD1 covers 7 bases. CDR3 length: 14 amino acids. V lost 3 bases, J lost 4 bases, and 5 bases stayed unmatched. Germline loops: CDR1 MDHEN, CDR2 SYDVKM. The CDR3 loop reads CASSFRTGVYGYTF. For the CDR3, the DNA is TGTGCCAGCAGTTTCCGTACAGGGGTCTATGGCTACACCTTC.